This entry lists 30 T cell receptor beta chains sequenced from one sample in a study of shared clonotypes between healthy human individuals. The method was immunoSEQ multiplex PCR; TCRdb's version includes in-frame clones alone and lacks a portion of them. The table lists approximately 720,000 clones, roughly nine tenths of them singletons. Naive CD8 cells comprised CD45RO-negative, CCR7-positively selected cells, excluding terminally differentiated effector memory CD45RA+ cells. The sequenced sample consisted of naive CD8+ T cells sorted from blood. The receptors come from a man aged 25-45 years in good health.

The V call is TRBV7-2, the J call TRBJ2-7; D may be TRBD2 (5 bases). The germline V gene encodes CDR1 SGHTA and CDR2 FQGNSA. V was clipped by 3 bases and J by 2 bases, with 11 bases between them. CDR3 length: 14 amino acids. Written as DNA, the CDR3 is TGTGCCAGCAGCTTCAAGCGGATCACCTACGAGCAGTACTTC. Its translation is CASSFKRITYEQYF.

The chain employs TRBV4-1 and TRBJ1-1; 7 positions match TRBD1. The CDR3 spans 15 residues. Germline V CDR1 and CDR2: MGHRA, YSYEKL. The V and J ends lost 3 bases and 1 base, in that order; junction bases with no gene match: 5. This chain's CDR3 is CASSHQTGKNTEAFF. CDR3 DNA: TGCGCCAGCAGCCATCAGACAGGGAAGAACACTGAAGCTTTCTTT.

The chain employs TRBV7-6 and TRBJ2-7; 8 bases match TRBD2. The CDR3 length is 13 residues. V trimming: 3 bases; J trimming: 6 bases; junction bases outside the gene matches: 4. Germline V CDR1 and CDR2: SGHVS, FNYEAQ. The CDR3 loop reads CASSFGTRREQYF. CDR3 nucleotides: TGTGCCAGCAGCTTTGGGACTAGACGCGAGCAGTACTTC.

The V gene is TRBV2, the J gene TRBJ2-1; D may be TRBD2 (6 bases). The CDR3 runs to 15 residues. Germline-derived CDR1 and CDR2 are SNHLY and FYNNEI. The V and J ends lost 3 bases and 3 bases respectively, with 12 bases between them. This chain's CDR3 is CASSEDGRGYNEQFF. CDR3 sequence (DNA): TGTGCCAGCAGTGAGGACGGGAGAGGCTACAATGAGCAGTTCTTC.

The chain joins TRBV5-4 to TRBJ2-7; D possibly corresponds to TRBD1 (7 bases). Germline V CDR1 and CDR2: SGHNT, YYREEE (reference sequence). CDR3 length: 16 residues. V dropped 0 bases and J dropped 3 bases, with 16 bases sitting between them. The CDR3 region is CASSLARRGQDYEQYF. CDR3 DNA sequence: TGTGCCAGCAGCTTGGCCCGGAGGGGGCAAGACTACGAGCAGTACTTC.

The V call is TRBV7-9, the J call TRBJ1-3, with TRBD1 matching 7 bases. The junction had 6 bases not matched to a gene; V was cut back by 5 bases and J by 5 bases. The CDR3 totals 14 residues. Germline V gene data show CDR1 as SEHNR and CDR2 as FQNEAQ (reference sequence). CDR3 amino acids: CASSATGQRNTIYF. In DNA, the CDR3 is TGTGCCAGCAGCGCCACGGGACAGAGAAACACCATATATTTT.

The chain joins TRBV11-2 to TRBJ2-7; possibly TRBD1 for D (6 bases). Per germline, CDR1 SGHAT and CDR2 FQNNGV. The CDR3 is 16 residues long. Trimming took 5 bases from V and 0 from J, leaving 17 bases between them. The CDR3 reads CASSASGTSVSYEQYF. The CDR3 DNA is TGTGCCAGCAGCGCATCCGGGACATCAGTCTCCTACGAGCAGTACTTC.

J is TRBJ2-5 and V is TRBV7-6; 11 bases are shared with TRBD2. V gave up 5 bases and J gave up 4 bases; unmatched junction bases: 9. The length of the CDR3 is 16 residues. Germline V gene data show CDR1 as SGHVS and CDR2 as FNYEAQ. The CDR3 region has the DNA TGTGCCAGCAGCCCCCTAACTAGCGGGAGTGGAGAGACCCAGTACTTC. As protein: CASSPLTSGSGETQYF.

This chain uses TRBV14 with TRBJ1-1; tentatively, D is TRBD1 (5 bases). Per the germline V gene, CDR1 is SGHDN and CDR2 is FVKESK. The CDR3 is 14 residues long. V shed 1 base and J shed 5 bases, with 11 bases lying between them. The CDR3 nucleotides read TGTGCCAGCAGCCAAGCAGCGGGGGAGACTGAAGCTTTCTTT. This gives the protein CASSQAAGETEAFF.

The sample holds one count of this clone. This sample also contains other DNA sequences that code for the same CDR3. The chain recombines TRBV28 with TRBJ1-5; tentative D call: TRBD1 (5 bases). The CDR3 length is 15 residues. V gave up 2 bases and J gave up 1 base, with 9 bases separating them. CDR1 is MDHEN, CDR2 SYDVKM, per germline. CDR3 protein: CASSLTGVSNQPQHF. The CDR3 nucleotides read TGTGCCAGCAGTTTAACGGGGGTGAGCAATCAGCCCCAGCATTTT.

The CDR3 protein is CASRRFTTDVEQYF. The CDR3, as DNA: TGCGCCAGCCGACGGTTTACTACGGATGTCGAGCAGTACTTC. The chain uses TRBV4-3 and TRBJ2-7, with D hard to call. The germline V gene encodes CDR1 LGHNA and CDR2 YSLEER. V lost 8 bases, J lost 6 bases, and 20 bases lay in between. This CDR3 has 14 amino acids.

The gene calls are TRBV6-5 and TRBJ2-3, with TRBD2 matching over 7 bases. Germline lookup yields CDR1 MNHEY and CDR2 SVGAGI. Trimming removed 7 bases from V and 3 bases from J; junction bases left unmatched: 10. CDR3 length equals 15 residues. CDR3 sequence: CASTSGGSATDTQYF. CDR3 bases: TGTGCCAGCACGTCCGGGGGGAGTGCAACAGATACGCAGTATTTT.

CDR3 sequence (DNA): TGTGCCAGCAGCTTAGCGGATGGGGCATCCTACAATGAGCAGTTCTTC. Protein product: CASSLADGASYNEQFF. The chain is built from TRBV7-9 and TRBJ2-1; possible D gene TRBD1, 5 bases. The CDR3 loop spans 16 amino acids. Trimming cost V 0 bases and J 1 base, with 10 bases left between them. Per the germline V gene, CDR1 is SEHNR and CDR2 is FQNEAQ (reference sequence).

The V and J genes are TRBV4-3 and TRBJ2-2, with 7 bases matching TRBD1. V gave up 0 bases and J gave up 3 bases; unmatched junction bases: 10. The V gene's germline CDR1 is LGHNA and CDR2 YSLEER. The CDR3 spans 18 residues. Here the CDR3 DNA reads TGCGCCAGCAGCCAAGATATTCGACAGGGTCGGTACACCGGGGAGCTGTTTTTT. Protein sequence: CASSQDIRQGRYTGELFF.

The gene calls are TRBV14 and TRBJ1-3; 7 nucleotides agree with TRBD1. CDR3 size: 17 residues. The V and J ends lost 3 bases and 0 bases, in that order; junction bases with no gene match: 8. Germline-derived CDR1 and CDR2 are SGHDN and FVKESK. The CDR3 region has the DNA TGTGCCAGCAGCCACACGGACAGGCCCGTCTCTGGAAACACCATATATTTT. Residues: CASSHTDRPVSGNTIYF.

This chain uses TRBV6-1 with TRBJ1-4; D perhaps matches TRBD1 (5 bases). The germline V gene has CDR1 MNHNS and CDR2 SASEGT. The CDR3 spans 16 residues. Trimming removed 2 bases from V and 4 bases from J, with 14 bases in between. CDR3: CASSEWDRILNEKLFF. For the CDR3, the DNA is TGTGCCAGCAGTGAATGGGACCGGATTCTTAATGAAAAACTGTTTTTT.

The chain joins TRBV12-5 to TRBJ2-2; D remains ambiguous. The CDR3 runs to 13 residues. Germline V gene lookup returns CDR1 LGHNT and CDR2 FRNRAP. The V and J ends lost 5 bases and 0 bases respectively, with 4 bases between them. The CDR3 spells CASGLPNTGELFF. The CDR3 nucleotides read TGTGCTAGTGGTCTCCCGAACACCGGGGAGCTGTTTTTT. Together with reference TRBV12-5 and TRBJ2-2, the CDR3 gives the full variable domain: DARVTQTPRHKVTEMGQEVTMRCQPILGHNTVFWYRQTMMQGLELLAYFRNRAPLDDSGMPKDRFSAEMPDATLATLKIQPSEPRDSAVYFCASGLPNTGELFFGEGSRLTVL.

CDR3 DNA: TGTGCCAGCAGCCGGAGGACAGGGCCCTACGAGCAGTACTTC. It encodes CASSRRTGPYEQYF. This chain joins TRBV7-8 and TRBJ2-7; 8 nucleotides agree with TRBD1. V dropped 5 bases and J dropped 2; count of bases not matched to a gene: 5. This CDR3 is 14 amino acids long. Germline CDR1 and CDR2: SGHVS and FQNEAQ.

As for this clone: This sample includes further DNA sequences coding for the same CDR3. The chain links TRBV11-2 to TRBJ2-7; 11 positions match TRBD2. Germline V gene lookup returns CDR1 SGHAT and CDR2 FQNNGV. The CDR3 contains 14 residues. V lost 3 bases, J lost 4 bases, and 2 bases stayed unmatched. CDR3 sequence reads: CASSFGTSGYEQYF. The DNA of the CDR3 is TGTGCCAGCAGCTTCGGGACTAGCGGATACGAGCAGTACTTC.

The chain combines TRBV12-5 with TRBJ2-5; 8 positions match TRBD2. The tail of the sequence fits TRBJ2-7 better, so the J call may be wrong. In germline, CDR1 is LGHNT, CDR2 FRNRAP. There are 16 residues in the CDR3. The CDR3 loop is CASGSTSADPKDEQYF. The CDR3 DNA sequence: TGTGCTAGTGGTTCGACTAGCGCCGACCCGAAGGACGAGCAGTACTTC.

CDR3 in DNA: TGTGCCAGCAGTAGAGCCACTTCCTACAATGAGCAGTTCTTC. This sequence encodes CASSRATSYNEQFF. The gene calls are TRBV7-9 and TRBJ2-1; D not certain. V dropped 6 bases and J dropped 1 base, with 10 bases sitting between them. Germline CDR1 SEHNR, CDR2 FQNEAQ (reference sequence). There are 14 residues in the CDR3.

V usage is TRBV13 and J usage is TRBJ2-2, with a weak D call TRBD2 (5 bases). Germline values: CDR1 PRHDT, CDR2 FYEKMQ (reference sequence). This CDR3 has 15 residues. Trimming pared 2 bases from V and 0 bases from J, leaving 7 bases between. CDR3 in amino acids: CASSLSGSNTGELFF. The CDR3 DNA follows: TGTGCCAGCAGCTTATCGGGGTCGAACACCGGGGAGCTGTTTTTT.

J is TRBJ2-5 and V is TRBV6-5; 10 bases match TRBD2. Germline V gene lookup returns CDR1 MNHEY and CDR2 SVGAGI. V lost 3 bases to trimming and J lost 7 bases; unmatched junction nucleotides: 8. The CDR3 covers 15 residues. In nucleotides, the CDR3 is TGTGCCAGCAGTTATCTAGCGGGAGTAGATGGGACCCAGTACTTC. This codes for CASSYLAGVDGTQYF.

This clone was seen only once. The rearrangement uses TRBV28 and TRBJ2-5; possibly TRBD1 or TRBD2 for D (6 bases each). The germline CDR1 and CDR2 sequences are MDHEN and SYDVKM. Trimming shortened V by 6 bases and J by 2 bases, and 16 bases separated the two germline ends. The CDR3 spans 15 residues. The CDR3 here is CASRGGQSYQETQYF. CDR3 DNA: TGTGCCAGCAGGGGAGGACAGAGTTATCAAGAGACCCAGTACTTC.

The CDR3 loop reads CASSLTLDKTQETQYF. DNA for the CDR3: TGTGCCAGCAGCCTGACGTTGGACAAGACCCAAGAGACCCAGTACTTC. The chain joins TRBV7-7 to TRBJ2-5; D is perhaps TRBD1 (5 bases). Germline-derived CDR1 and CDR2 are SSHAT and FNYEAQ (reference sequence). Trimming pared 5 bases from V and 1 base from J, leaving 17 bases between. The CDR3 is 16 residues long.

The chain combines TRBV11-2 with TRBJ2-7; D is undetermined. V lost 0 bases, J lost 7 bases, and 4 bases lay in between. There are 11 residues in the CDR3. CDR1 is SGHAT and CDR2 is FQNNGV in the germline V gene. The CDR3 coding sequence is TGTGCCAGCAGCTTAGACCGGGAGCAGTACTTC. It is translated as CASSLDREQYF. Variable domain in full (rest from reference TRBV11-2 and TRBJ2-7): EAGVAQSPRYKIIEKRQSVAFWCNPISGHATLYWYQQILGQGPKLLIQFQNNGVVDDSQLPKDRFSAERLKGVDSTLKIQPAKLEDSAVYLCASSLDREQYFGPGTRLTVT.

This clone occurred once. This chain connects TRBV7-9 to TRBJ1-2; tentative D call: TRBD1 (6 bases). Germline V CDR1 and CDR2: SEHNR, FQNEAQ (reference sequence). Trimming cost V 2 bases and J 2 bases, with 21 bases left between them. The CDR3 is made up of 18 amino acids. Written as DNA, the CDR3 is TGTGCCAGCAGCTTACCGGCGACAGGCCCTAGGATGAACTATGGCTACACCTTC. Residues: CASSLPATGPRMNYGYTF.

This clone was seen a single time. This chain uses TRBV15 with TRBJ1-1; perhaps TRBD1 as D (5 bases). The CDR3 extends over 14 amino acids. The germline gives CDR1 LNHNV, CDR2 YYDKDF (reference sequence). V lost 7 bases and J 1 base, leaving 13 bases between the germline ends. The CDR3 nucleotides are TGTGCCACCACCGTCGGGGCCCCGAACACTGAAGCTTTCTTT. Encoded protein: CATTVGAPNTEAFF.

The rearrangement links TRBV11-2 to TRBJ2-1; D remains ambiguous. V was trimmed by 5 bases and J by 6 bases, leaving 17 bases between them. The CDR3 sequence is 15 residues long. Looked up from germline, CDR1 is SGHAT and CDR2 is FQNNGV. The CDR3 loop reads CASSTPELVGNEQFF. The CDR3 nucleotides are TGTGCCAGCAGCACCCCCGAGCTAGTTGGCAATGAGCAGTTCTTC.

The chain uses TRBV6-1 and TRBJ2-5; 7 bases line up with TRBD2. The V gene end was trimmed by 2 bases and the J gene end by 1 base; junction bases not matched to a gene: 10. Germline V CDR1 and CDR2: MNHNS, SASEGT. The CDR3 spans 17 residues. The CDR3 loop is CASSELGGSSLQETQYF. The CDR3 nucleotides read TGTGCCAGCAGTGAACTTGGCGGGAGTAGCCTCCAAGAGACCCAGTACTTC.